This TCR beta chain is from a study of T cells in narcolepsy. Study summary: Patients with NT1 or NT2 and healthy control donors were enrolled.

As for this clone: The antigen remains undetermined.

The protocol was immunoSEQ multiplex PCR, while the TCRdb copy is restricted to in-frame clones and leaves out a portion. The table lists 30,000 to 35,000 clones, about nine tenths of them singletons, with approximately 0.8% in the top ten. The germline gives CDR1 SGHNT, CDR2 YYREEE (reference sequence). V lost 4 bases and J lost 6; bases outside the gene matches: 8. The CDR3 has 15 residues. Study-wide points: Comparing one patient's CSF and blood CD4+ clonotypes highlighted HCRT- and TRIB2-specific autoreactive clonotypes. Autoreactive clonotypes reportedly recurred in blood of same and different patients, not controls.

Input material: CD45RA- memory CD4+ T cells from PBMCs. The sequence came from a human donor with narcolepsy. The chain has TRBV5-4 and TRBJ2-2; 8 bases fit TRBD1. The CDR3 loop is CASSPGQAGAGELFF. The CDR3 DNA sequence: TGTGCCAGCAGCCCGGGACAGGCTGGGGCCGGGGAGCTGTTTTTT.